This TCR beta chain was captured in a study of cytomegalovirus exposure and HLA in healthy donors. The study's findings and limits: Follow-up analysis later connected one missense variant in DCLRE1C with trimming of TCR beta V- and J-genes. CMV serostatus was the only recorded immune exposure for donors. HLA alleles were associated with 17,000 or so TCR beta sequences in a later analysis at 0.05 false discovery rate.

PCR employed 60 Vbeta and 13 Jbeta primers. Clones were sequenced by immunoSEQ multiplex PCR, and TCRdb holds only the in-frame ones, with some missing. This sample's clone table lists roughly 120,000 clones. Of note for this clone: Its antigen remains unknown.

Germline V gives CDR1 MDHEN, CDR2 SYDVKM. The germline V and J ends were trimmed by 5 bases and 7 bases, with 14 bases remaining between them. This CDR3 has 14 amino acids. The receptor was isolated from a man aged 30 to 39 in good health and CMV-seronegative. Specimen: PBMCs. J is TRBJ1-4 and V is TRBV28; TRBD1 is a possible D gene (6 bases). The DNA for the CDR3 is TGTGCCAGCAGTCCCTACAGGGATGGTGAAAAACTGTTTTTT. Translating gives CASSPYRDGEKLFF. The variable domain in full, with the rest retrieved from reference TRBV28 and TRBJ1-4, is DVKVTQSSRYLVKRTGEKVFLECVQDMDHENMFWYRQDPGLGLRLIYFSYDVKMKEKGDIPEGYSVSREKKERFSLILESASTNQTSMYLCASSPYRDGEKLFFGSGTQLSVL.